This T cell receptor (beta chain) was documented in a study of shared clonotypes between healthy human individuals. On the study more broadly: Researchers drew samples from two women and a few men aged 18 to 49.

This clone was observed at least ten times. In the source study's methods: Because ImmunoSEQ provided only junction sequences with no quality scores, the filtering differed. Libraries were prepared by immunoSEQ multiplex PCR; TCRdb keeps only in-frame clonotypes and omits some of them. V, J and clone size were drawn from that table, and D and trimming were deduced from the DNA. The profile shows about 680,000 clones, about 90% of them singletons. The CDR3 contains 15 residues. The ends were cut back, 7 bases at V and 2 bases at J, with 14 bases in the middle. CDR1 MNHNS and CDR2 SASEGT come from the germline V gene. The naive CD8 population came from CD45RO-negative cells selected for CCR7, without terminally differentiated effector memory CD45RA+ cells.

The TCR was taken from a young man in good health. The sequenced material came from naive CD8+ T cells sorted from blood. The chain links TRBV6-1 to TRBJ2-2, with TRBD1 as a possible D gene (6 bases). The CDR3 region is CASTRKGENTGELFF. The CDR3 region has the DNA TGTGCCAGCACCCGAAAGGGGGAAAACACCGGGGAGCTGTTTTTT.